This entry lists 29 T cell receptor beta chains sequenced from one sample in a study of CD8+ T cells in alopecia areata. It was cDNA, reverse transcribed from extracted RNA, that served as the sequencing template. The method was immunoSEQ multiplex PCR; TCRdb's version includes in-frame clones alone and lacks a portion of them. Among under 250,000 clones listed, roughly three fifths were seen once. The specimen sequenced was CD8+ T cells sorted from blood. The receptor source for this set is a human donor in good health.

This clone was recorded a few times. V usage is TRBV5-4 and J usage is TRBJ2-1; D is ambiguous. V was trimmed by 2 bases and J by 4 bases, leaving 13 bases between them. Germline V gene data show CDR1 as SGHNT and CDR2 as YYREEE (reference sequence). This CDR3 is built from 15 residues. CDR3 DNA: TGTGCCAGCAGCTTAAGTTGGACCGAATACAATGAGCAGTTCTTC. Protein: CASSLSWTEYNEQFF.

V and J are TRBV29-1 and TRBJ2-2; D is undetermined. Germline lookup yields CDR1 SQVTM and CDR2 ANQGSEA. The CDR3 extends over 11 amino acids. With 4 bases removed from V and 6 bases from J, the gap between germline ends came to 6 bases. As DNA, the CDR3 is TGCAGCGTTGGAGAGTCCGGGGAGCTGTTTTTT. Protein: CSVGESGELFF.

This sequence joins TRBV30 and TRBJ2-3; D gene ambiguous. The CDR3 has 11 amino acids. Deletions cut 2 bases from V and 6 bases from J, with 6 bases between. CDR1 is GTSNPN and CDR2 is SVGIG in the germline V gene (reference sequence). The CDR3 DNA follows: TGTGCCTGGAGTACCTCCGATACGCAGTATTTT. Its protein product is CAWSTSDTQYF.

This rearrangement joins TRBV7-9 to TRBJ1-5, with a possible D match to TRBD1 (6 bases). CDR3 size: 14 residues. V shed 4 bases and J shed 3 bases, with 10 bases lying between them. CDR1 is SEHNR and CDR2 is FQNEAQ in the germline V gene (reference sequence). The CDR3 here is CASSWGADNQPQHF. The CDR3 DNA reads TGTGCCAGCAGCTGGGGGGCAGACAATCAGCCCCAGCATTTT.

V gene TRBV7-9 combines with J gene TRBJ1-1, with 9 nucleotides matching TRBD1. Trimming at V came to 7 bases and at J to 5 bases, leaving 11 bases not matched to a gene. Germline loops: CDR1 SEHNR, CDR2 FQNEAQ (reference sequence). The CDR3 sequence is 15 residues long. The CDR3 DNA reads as TGTGCCAGCACCCACGCGGACAGGGGAGTAACTGAAGCTTTCTTT. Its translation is CASTHADRGVTEAFF.

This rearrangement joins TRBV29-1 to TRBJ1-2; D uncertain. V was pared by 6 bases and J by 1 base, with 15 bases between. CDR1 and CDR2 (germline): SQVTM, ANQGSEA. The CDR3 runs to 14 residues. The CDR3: CSVWPEEGNYGYTF. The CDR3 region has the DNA TGCAGCGTGTGGCCCGAGGAGGGTAACTATGGCTACACCTTC.

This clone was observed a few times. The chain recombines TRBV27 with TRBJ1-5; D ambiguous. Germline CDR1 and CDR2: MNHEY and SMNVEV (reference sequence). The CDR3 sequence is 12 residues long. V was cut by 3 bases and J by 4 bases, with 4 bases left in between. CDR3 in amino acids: CASSFVNQPQHF. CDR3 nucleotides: TGTGCCAGCAGTTTCGTTAATCAGCCCCAGCATTTT.

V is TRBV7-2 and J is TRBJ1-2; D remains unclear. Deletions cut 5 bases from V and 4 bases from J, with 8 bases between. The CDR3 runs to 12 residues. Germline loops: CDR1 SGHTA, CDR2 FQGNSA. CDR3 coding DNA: TGTGCCAGCAGCCCGGAAATCTATGGCTACACCTTC. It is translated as CASSPEIYGYTF.

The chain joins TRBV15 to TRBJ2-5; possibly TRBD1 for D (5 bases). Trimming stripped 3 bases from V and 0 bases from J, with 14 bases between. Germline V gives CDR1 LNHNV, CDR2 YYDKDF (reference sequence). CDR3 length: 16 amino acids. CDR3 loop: CATSSIDSRYQETQYF. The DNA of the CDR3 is TGTGCCACCAGCAGCATAGACAGCCGGTACCAAGAGACCCAGTACTTC.

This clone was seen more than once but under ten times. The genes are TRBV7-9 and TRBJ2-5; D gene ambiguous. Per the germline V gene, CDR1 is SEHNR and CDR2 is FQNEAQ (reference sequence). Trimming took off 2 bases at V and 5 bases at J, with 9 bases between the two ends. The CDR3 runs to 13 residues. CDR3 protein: CASSLSRGETQYF. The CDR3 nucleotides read TGTGCCAGCAGCTTAAGCCGAGGCGAGACCCAGTACTTC.

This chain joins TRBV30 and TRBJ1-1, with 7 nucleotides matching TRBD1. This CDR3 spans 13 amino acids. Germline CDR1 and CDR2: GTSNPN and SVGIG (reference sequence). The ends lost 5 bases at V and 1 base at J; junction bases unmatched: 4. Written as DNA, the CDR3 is TGTGCCTGGGCTAGACAGGGGAACACTGAAGCTTTCTTT. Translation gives CAWARQGNTEAFF. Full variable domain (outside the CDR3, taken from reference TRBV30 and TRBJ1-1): SQTIHQWPATLVQPVGSPLSLECTVEGTSNPNLYWYRQAAGRGLQLLFYSVGIGQISSEVPQNLSASRPQDRQFILSSKKLLLSDSGFYLCAWARQGNTEAFFGQGTRLTVV.

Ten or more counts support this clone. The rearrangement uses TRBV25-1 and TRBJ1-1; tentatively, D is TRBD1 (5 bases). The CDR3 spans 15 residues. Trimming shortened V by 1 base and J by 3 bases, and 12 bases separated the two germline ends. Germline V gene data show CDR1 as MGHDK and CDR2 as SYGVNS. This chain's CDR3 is CASSEWGVGDTEAFF. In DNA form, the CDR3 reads TGTGCCAGCAGTGAATGGGGGGTAGGGGACACTGAAGCTTTCTTT.

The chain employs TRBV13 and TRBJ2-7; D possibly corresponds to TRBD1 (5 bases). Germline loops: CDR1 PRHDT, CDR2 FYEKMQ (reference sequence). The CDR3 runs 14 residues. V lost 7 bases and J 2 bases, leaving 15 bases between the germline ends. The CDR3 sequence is CASTLGRVAYEQYF. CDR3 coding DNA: TGTGCCAGCACCCTTGGCAGGGTGGCCTACGAGCAGTACTTC. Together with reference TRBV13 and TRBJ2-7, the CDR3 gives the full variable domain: AAGVIQSPRHLIKEKRETATLKCYPIPRHDTVYWYQQGPGQDPQFLISFYEKMQSDKGSIPDRFSAQQFSDYHSELNMSSLELGDSALYFCASTLGRVAYEQYFGPGTRLTVT.

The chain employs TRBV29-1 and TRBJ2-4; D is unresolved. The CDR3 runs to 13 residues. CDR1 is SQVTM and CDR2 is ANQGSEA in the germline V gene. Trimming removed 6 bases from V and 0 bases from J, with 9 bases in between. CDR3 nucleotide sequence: TGCAGCGTCCCCGCAGAAGCCAAAAACATTCAGTACTTC. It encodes CSVPAEAKNIQYF.

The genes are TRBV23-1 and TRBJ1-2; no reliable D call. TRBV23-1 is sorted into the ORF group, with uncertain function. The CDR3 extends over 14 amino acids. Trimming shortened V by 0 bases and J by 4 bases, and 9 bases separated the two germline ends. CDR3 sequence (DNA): TGCGCCAGCAGTCAATCGGCAGACACCTATGGCTACACCTTC. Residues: CASSQSADTYGYTF.

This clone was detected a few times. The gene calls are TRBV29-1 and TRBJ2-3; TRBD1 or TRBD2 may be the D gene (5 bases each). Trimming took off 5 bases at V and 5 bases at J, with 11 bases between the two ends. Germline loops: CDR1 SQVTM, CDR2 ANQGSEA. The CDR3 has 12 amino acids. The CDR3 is CSVHIGGDTQYF. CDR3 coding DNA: TGCAGCGTTCACATTGGGGGAGATACGCAGTATTTT.

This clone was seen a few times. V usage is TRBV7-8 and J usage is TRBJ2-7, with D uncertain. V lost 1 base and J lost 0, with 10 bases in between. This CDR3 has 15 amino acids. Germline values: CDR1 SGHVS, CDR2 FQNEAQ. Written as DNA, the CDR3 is TGTGCCAGCAGCTTAGAGATTTCGGTCTCCTACGAGCAGTACTTC. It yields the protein CASSLEISVSYEQYF. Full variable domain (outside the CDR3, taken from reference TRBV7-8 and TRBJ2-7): GAGVSQSPRYKVAKRGQDVALRCDPISGHVSLFWYQQALGQGPEFLTYFQNEAQLDKSGLPSDRFFAERPEGSVSTLKIQRTQQEDSAVYLCASSLEISVSYEQYFGPGTRLTVT.

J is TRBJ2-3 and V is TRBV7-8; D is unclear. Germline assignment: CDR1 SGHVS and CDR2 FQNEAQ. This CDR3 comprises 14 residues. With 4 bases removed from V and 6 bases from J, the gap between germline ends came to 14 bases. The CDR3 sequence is CASSSTPALDTQYF. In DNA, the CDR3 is TGTGCCAGCAGCTCCACCCCGGCTTTGGATACGCAGTATTTT.

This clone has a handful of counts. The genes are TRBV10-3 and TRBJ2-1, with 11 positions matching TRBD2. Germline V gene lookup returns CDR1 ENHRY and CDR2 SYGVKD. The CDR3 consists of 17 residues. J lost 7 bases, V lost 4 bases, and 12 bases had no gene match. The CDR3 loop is CAISGTTTSGGSNEQFF. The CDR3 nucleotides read TGTGCCATCAGTGGGACCACAACTAGCGGGGGATCGAATGAGCAGTTCTTC.

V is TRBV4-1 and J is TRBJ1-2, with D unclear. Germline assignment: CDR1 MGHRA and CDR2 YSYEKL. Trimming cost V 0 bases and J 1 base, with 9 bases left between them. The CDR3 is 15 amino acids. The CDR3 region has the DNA TGCGCCAGCAGCCAAGATCTCCCGAGTAACTATGGCTACACCTTC. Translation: CASSQDLPSNYGYTF.

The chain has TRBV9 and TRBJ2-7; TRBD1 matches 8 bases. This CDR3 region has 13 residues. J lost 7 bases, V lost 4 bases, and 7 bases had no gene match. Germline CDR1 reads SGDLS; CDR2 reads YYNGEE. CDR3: CASSSLDRAEQYF. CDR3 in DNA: TGTGCCAGCAGCTCCTTGGACAGGGCAGAGCAGTACTTC.

As DNA, the CDR3 is TGTGCCAGCAGTTGGAGGGACAGCGATTCCTATGGCTACACCTTC. Protein product: CASSWRDSDSYGYTF. V usage is TRBV27 and J usage is TRBJ1-2; 7 bases fit TRBD1. The CDR3 spans 15 residues. The J segment lost 4 bases and the V segment lost 4 bases, leaving 9 bases of the junction unmatched. Germline CDR1 is MNHEY and CDR2 is SMNVEV (reference sequence).

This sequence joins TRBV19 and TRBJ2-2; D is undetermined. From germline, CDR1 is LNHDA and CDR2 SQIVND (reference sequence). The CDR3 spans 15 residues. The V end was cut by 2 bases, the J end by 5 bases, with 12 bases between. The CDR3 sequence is CASSIMDGSTGELFF. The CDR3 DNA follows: TGTGCCAGTAGTATAATGGACGGCTCAACCGGGGAGCTGTTTTTT.

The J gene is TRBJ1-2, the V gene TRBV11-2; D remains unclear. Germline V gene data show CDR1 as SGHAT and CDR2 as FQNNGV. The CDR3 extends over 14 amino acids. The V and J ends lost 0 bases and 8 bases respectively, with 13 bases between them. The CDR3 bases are TGTGCCAGCAGCTTAGATCTGGGTGGCTACGGCTACACCTTC. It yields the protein CASSLDLGGYGYTF.

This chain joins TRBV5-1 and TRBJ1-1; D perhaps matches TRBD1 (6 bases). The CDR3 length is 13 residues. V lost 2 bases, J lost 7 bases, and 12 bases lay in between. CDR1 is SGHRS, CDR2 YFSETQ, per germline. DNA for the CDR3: TGCGCCAGCAGCTTTCGCAGGGGCGATGAAGCTTTCTTT. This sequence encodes CASSFRRGDEAFF.

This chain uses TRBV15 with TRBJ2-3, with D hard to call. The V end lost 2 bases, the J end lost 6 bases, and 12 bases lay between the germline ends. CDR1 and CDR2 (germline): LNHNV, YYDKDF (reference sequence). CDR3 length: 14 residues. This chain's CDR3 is CATSRLANQDTQYF. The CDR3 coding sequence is TGTGCCACCAGCAGACTGGCCAACCAGGATACGCAGTATTTT.

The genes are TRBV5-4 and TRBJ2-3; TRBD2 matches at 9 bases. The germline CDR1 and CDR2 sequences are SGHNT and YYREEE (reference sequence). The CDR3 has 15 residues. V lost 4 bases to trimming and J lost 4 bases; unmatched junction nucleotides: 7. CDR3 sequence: CASSLAAGGPDTQYF. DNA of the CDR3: TGTGCCAGCAGCCTCGCCGCGGGGGGGCCAGATACGCAGTATTTT.

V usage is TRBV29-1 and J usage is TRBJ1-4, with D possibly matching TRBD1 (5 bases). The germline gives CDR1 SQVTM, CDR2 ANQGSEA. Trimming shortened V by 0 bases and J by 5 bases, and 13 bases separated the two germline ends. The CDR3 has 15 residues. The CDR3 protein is CSVEEGFGANEKLFF. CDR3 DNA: TGCAGCGTTGAAGAAGGTTTTGGGGCAAATGAAAAACTGTTTTTT.

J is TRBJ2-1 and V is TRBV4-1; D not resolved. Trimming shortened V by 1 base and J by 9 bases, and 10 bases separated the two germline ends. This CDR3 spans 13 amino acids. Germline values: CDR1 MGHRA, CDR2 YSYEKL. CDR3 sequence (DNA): TGCGCCAGCAGCCAAGTAAGCTGGGGTGAGCAGTTCTTC. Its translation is CASSQVSWGEQFF.